The clone carrying this TCR beta chain was seen repeatedly, ten times or more. Its antigen is as yet unknown. Deletions cut 6 bases from V and 4 bases from J, with 15 bases between. Per germline, CDR1 WSHSY and CDR2 SAAADI. CDR3 size: 15 residues. TCRdb processed the 5' RACE reads anew with MiXCR; each CDR3 protein has one entry. The sample holds 11,000 or so distinct CDR3 sequences, 42% seen once. The data belong to a study of T cell repertoires and leukemia-associated antigens. The study's findings and limits: No significant group difference appeared in Vbeta, Jbeta or VDJ counts.

V usage is TRBV10-2 and J usage is TRBJ2-2; D is perhaps TRBD2 (6 bases). The sequenced material came from CD3+ T cells sorted from blood and cultured. This sequence was found in a female donor in good health. This CDR3 reads CASRGLMGSTGELFF. CDR3 DNA sequence: TGCGCCAGCAGAGGACTAATGGGGAGCACCGGGGAGCTGTTTTTT.